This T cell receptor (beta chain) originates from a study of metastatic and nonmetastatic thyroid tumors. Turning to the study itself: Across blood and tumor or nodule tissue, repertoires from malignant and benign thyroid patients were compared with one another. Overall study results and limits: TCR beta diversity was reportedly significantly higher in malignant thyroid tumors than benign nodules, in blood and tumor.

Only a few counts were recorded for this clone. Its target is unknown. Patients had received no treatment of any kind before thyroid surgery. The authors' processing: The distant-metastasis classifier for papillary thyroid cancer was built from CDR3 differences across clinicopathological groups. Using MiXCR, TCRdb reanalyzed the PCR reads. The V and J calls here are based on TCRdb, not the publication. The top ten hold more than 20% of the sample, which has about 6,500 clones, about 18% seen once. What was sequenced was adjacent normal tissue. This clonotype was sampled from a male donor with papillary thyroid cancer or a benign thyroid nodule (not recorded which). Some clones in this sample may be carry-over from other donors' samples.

The CDR3 DNA is TGTGCCAGTACCGACAGGGAAGGTCAGCCCCAGCATTTT. Translated, it gives CASTDREGQPQHF. The rearrangement links TRBV19 to TRBJ1-5; 7 bases align to TRBD1. The germline CDR1 and CDR2 sequences are LNHDA and SQIVND (reference sequence). The CDR3 sequence is 13 residues long. The junction had 6 bases not matched to a gene; V was cut back by 7 bases and J by 6 bases.